This TCR beta chain is drawn from a study of low-dose radiotherapy and immunotherapy resistance in tumors. Sample time point: after trial treatment. The treatment here: LDRT plus nivolumab, ipilimumab, low-dose cyclophosphamide and aspirin (RACIN trial). Priming of first-strand cDNA relied on TRAV- and TRBV-specific primers (covering alpha and beta chains). The authors amplified TCRs for approximately 18 PCR cycles with a constant-region primer and a V-primer adapter. TCRdb redid the calling of the reads with MiXCR, one entry per CDR3 protein. The sample carries tens of thousands of distinct CDR3 sequences, about 20% recorded once. This clonotype was observed many times. The germline V gene has CDR1 SGHRS and CDR2 YFSETQ. V lost 0 bases, J lost 9 bases, and 10 bases lay in between. This CDR3 has 14 amino acids.

The chain recombines TRBV5-1 with TRBJ1-6, with no clear D. Sequenced material: PBMCs, taken after low-dose radiotherapy plus immunotherapy. This receptor was identified in a female donor with ovarian cancer. For the CDR3, the DNA is TGCGCCAGCAGCTTGGAGGTATTCGGTTCACCCCTCCACTTT. It encodes CASSLEVFGSPLHF.